The rows below give T cell receptor beta chains drawn from one sample of a study of blood T cell repertoires in COVID-19. Clones were sequenced by immunoSEQ multiplex PCR, and TCRdb holds only the in-frame ones, with some missing. The profile shows 200,000 to 250,000 clones, 86% of them singletons. The sample comprised peripheral blood. The receptors were sampled from a man older than 75 with acute or convalescent COVID-19. The CDR3 runs from the conserved cysteine through the conserved F or W. The D gene is left open where the match is weak. Clone size is stated in some rows and not others, as once, few, many or a class when expanded.

D,J,size,V,CDR3,DNA
NA,TRBJ1-1,NA,TRBV5-4,CASSQGGGGTEAFF,TGTGCCAGCAGCCAGGGCGGGGGTGGCACTGAAGCTTTCTTT
TRBD1,TRBJ1-5,NA,TRBV5-6,CASSMQGASNQPQHF,TGTGCCAGCAGCATGCAGGGGGCAAGCAATCAGCCCCAGCATTTT
TRBD1,TRBJ1-1,NA,TRBV27,CASRRTGIEAFF,TGTGCCAGCAGGAGGACAGGGATTGAAGCTTTCTTT
NA,TRBJ2-7,NA,TRBV9,CASSVRATGEFSEQYF,TGTGCCAGCAGCGTCCGAGCAACGGGAGAATTTAGCGAGCAGTACTTC
TRBD1,TRBJ1-6,NA,TRBV28,CASSSGQGRSPLHF,TGTGCCAGCAGTTCCGGACAGGGGCGATCGCCCCTCCACTTT
NA,TRBJ1-1,NA,TRBV4-1,CASSQRFSAASGSKVEAFF,TGCGCCAGCAGCCAACGGTTTTCGGCGGCGAGCGGGTCGAAGGTTGAAGCTTTCTTT
TRBD2,TRBJ2-5,NA,TRBV3-1/TRBV3-2,CASRLGPGLAGEGETQYF,TGTGCCAGCAGATTAGGGCCGGGACTAGCGGGAGAAGGGGAGACCCAGTACTTC
TRBD1,TRBJ1-2,few,TRBV5-1,CASSLRPSGTGGSNDYGYTF,TGCGCCAGCAGCCTCCGTCCCTCCGGGACAGGGGGCTCTAATGACTATGGCTACACCTTC
TRBD2,TRBJ2-7,NA,TRBV28,CASSLGGGSYEQYF,TGTGCCAGCAGCCTTGGCGGGGGTTCCTACGAGCAGTACTTC
NA,TRBJ1-5,NA,TRBV6-5,CASRIKGESNQPQHF,TGTGCCAGCAGGATCAAGGGGGAGAGCAATCAGCCCCAGCATTTT
NA,TRBJ1-1,NA,TRBV7-8,CASSLGRGNTEAFF,TGTGCCAGCAGCTTAGGTCGGGGAAACACTGAAGCTTTCTTT
TRBD1,TRBJ1-5,NA,TRBV28,CASSLPGQSNQPQHF,TGTGCCAGCAGTCTTCCGGGACAGAGCAATCAGCCCCAGCATTTT
NA,TRBJ2-2,NA,TRBV28,CASRAGTGELFF,TGTGCCAGCAGGGCAGGGACCGGGGAGCTGTTTTTT
TRBD1,TRBJ1-1,few,TRBV13,CASSQTGLNTEAFF,TGTGCCAGCAGCCAGACAGGGCTGAACACTGAAGCTTTCTTT
NA,TRBJ1-1,few,TRBV7-6,CASSQSRRMNTEAFF,TGTGCCAGCAGCCAAAGTAGGCGGATGAACACTGAAGCTTTCTTT
NA,TRBJ1-4,NA,TRBV24-1,CATSGTVDEKLFF,TGTGCCACCAGTGGGACAGTGGATGAAAAACTGTTTTTT
TRBD2,TRBJ2-1,NA,TRBV11-1,CASSSPGLGSYNEQFF,TGTGCCAGCAGCTCTCCGGGACTAGGCTCCTACAATGAGCAGTTCTTC
TRBD2,TRBJ2-3,NA,TRBV6-5,CASSGRGEDTQYF,TGTGCCAGCTCTGGGCGGGGGGAAGATACGCAGTATTTT
NA,TRBJ1-1,NA,TRBV3-1/TRBV3-2,CASSQPGLEAFF,TGTGCCAGCAGCCAGCCGGGACTTGAAGCTTTCTTT
TRBD1,TRBJ1-6,few,TRBV28,CASRQGYSPLHF,TGTGCCAGCCGACAGGGCTACTCACCCCTCCACTTT
NA,TRBJ1-2,NA,TRBV15,CATSRETGSAYGYTF,TGTGCCACCAGCAGAGAAACCGGGAGTGCCTATGGCTACACCTTC
TRBD1,TRBJ1-4,NA,TRBV6-1,CASSEYPDRIGEKLFF,TGTGCCAGCAGTGAATACCCGGACAGGATCGGTGAAAAACTGTTTTTT
TRBD1,TRBJ1-2,NA,TRBV5-1,CASVSTGGADYGYTF,TGCGCCAGCGTTTCGACAGGGGGCGCCGACTATGGCTACACCTTC
NA,TRBJ2-7,NA,TRBV18,CASSSTSAEQYF,TGTGCCAGCTCAAGTACTAGTGCCGAGCAGTACTTC
NA,TRBJ2-3,NA,TRBV3-1/TRBV3-2,CASSQDRAEDTQYF,TGTGCCAGCAGCCAAGACAGGGCCGAAGATACGCAGTATTTT
TRBD1,TRBJ1-5,NA,TRBV3-1/TRBV3-2,CASRGQPNQPQHF,TGTGCCAGCAGGGGACAGCCAAATCAGCCCCAGCATTTT
TRBD1,TRBJ1-2,NA,TRBV28,CASRTTGGYYGYTF,TGTGCCAGCAGAACGACAGGGGGGTACTATGGCTACACCTTC
TRBD1,TRBJ2-7,NA,TRBV28,CASSLGQGAGEQYF,TGTGCCAGCAGTTTAGGGCAGGGGGCGGGGGAGCAGTACTTC
TRBD1,TRBJ1-4,NA,TRBV2,CASSGVRGLNNEKLFF,TGTGCCAGCAGCGGGGTCAGGGGGCTGAATAATGAAAAACTGTTTTTT
TRBD1,TRBJ1-5,NA,TRBV4-1,CASSQNPGTGGLQPQHF,TGCGCCAGCAGCCAAAACCCCGGGACAGGGGGACTACAGCCCCAGCATTTT
NA,TRBJ1-5,NA,TRBV24-1,CATRSGPGQPQHF,TGTGCCACCAGGTCGGGTCCCGGGCAGCCCCAGCATTTT
NA,TRBJ2-1,NA,TRBV11-2,CASSHPRTRSSYNEQFF,TGTGCCAGCAGCCACCCGCGAACTCGGAGCTCCTACAATGAGCAGTTCTTC
TRBD1,TRBJ1-6,NA,TRBV28,CASSPRDRGDSPLHF,TGTGCCAGCAGTCCCCGGGACAGGGGAGACTCACCCCTCCACTTT
NA,TRBJ1-1,NA,TRBV5-4,CASSSGHMNTEAFF,TGTGCCAGCAGCTCGGGACACATGAACACTGAAGCTTTCTTT
TRBD1,TRBJ1-4,NA,TRBV6-6,CASSVQGVEKLFF,TGTGCCAGCAGTGTACAGGGGGTTGAAAAACTGTTTTTT
TRBD1,TRBJ1-5,once,TRBV3-1/TRBV3-2,CASSQRDRPQHF,TGTGCCAGCAGCCAAAGGGACAGGCCCCAGCATTTT
NA,TRBJ1-4,NA,TRBV4-1,CASSQGGYTNEKLFF,TGCGCCAGCAGCCAGGGGGGTTATACTAATGAAAAACTGTTTTTT
TRBD1,TRBJ1-1,NA,TRBV6-5,CASTRNRGYEAFF,TGTGCCAGCACTAGGAACAGGGGGTATGAAGCTTTCTTT
TRBD1,TRBJ1-3,NA,TRBV6-5,CASRRDRVKGNTIYF,TGTGCCAGCAGGCGCGACAGGGTGAAAGGAAACACCATATATTTT
NA,TRBJ2-1,NA,TRBV11-2,CASSLDRGRLVAYNEQFF,TGTGCCAGCAGCTTAGATAGAGGGAGGCTAGTCGCCTACAATGAGCAGTTCTTC